One sample yielded the 7 T cell receptor beta chains listed below, sequenced in a study of blood T cell repertoires in COVID-19. The table came from immunoSEQ multiplex PCR; TCRdb's copy has only in-frame clones and leaves some out. Of some 99,000 clones listed, approximately 82% were seen once; the top ten hold approximately 7.9%. Sequencing input: peripheral blood. The source of these receptors is a woman older than 75 with active or convalescent COVID-19.

The gene calls are TRBV4-2 and TRBJ2-1, with 7 bases matching TRBD2. The CDR3 is 13 residues long. Germline CDR1 reads LGHNA; CDR2 reads YNFKEQ. Unmatched junction bases numbered 5, after V lost 6 bases and J lost 6 bases. The CDR3 reads CASRGLGANEQFF. For the CDR3, the DNA is TGTGCCAGCAGAGGACTAGGTGCCAATGAGCAGTTCTTC.

The V gene is TRBV3-1 (or the pseudogene TRBV3-2), the J gene TRBJ2-7; D gene unclear. From germline, CDR1 is LGHDT and CDR2 YNNKEL (reference sequence). Trimming removed 2 bases from V and 1 base from J, with 3 bases in between. CDR3 length: 12 residues. CDR3 sequence: CASSQYSYEQYF. The CDR3 DNA reads as TGTGCCAGCAGCCAATATTCCTACGAGCAGTACTTC.

This chain connects TRBV5-8 to TRBJ1-2, with D possibly TRBD1 on 6 matching bases. CDR1 SGHTS and CDR2 YDEGEE come from the germline V gene. There are 14 residues in the CDR3. The V end lost 4 bases, the J end lost 0 bases, and 10 bases lay between the germline ends. In nucleotides, the CDR3 is TGTGCCAGCAGCCCGACAGGAGCTAACTATGGCTACACCTTC. As protein: CASSPTGANYGYTF.

The chain employs TRBV11-2 and TRBJ2-7, with TRBD2 matching 7 bases. CDR1 is SGHAT, CDR2 FQNNGV, per germline. The trim removed 6 bases at V and 7 bases at J, leaving 9 bases unmatched. This CDR3 has 13 amino acids. As DNA, the CDR3 is TGTGCCAGCAGACGTACGGGAGGAGGGGAGCAGTACTTC. Residues: CASRRTGGGEQYF.

The rearrangement joins TRBV19 to TRBJ1-5; TRBD1 agrees at 7 bases. Looked up from germline, CDR1 is LNHDA and CDR2 is SQIVND (reference sequence). CDR3 length: 15 amino acids. V gave up 3 bases and J gave up 6 bases; unmatched junction bases: 8. The DNA of the CDR3 is TGTGCCAGTAGTATGGGACAGAGAAGGGGTCAGCCCCAGCATTTT. Translated, it gives CASSMGQRRGQPQHF.

The chain joins TRBV25-1 to TRBJ1-4, with a possible D match to TRBD1 (5 bases). V was clipped by 1 base and J by 7 bases, with 13 bases between them. The germline V gene encodes CDR1 MGHDK and CDR2 SYGVNS. The CDR3 is made up of 15 amino acids. The CDR3 loop reads CASSEWGRLGEKLFF. The CDR3 DNA follows: TGTGCCAGCAGTGAATGGGGCAGGTTGGGTGAAAAACTGTTTTTT.

V gene TRBV4-2 combines with J gene TRBJ1-3; D gene uncertain. The CDR3 covers 16 residues. The V and J ends lost 0 bases and 0 bases respectively, with 9 bases between them. CDR1 LGHNA and CDR2 YNFKEQ come from the germline V gene. The CDR3 nucleotides are TGTGCCAGCAGCCAAGATTCCAGATCCTCTGGAAACACCATATATTTT. The encoded protein is CASSQDSRSSGNTIYF.